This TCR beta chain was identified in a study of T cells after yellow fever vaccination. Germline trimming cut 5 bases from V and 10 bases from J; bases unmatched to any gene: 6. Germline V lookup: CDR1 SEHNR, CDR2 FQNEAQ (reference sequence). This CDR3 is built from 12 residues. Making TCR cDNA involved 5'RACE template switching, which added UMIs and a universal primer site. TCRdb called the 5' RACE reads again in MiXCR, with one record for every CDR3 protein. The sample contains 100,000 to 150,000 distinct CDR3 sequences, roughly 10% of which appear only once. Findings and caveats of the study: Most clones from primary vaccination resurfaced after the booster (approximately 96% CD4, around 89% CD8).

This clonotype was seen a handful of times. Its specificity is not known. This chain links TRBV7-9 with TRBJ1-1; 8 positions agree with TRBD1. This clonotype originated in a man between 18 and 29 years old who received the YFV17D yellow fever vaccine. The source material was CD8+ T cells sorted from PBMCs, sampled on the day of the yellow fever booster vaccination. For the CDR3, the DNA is TGTGCCAGCAGCACGCAGGGGGCGCGAGCTTTCTTT. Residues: CASSTQGARAFF.